Listed below are T cell receptor beta chains from one sample, sequenced in a study of cytomegalovirus exposure and HLA in healthy donors. Libraries were prepared by immunoSEQ multiplex PCR; TCRdb keeps only in-frame clonotypes and omits some of them. The sample includes around 190,000 clones, roughly 85% of them seen just once. The sample taken for sequencing was PBMCs. These receptors were taken from a woman aged 45-65 years in good health and CMV-seronegative. Both conserved end residues are part of each CDR3.

v_gene	CDR3aa
TRBV29-1	CSVEWASGRYEQYF
TRBV19	CASSRDRGAQPQHF
TRBV19	CASSFPAWAGGPQEQFF
TRBV5-1	CASRTLQGHRGDGELFF
TRBV10-3	CAISDGQPEAFF
TRBV29-1	CSVEGTSGSSYNEQFF
TRBV6-1	CAGKGDIAGGELFF
TRBV19	CASSTRTGNGYTF
TRBV9	CASSSRTYGNTIYF
TRBV28	CASRIGGEQFF
TRBV4-1	CASSPGGEQYF
TRBV7-9	CASSLAGTAINQPQHF